This TCR beta chain is drawn from a study of blood T cells in healthy people across ages. Whole-study results and caveats: Getting older went along with TCR beta diversity per million T cells dropping roughly linearly. Unsorted PBMC input precluded a conclusive naive versus antigen-experienced comparison. Estimated diversity that came from one million T cells was considered an underestimate.

Sample-barcoded 5' priming and a J-beta primer mix drove a second PCR of about 7 to 11 cycles. MiXCR, run by TCRdb on the 5' RACE reads, gives a single entry per CDR3 protein. This sample has some 800,000 distinct CDR3 sequences, with 44% found just once. Concerning this clonotype: Its antigen is still unknown.

Germline lookup yields CDR1 MNHEY and CDR2 SMNVEV (reference sequence). This CDR3 contains 15 residues. V shed 7 bases and J 3 bases; nucleotides not matched to a gene: 6. The source is a man in his 60s in good health. This chain joins TRBV27 and TRBJ2-3; TRBD1 aligns across 11 bases. The sequenced material came from blood. CDR3 bases: TGTGCCAGCAAATCCGGGACAGGGGGAACAGATACGCAGTATTTT. It is translated as CASKSGTGGTDTQYF.